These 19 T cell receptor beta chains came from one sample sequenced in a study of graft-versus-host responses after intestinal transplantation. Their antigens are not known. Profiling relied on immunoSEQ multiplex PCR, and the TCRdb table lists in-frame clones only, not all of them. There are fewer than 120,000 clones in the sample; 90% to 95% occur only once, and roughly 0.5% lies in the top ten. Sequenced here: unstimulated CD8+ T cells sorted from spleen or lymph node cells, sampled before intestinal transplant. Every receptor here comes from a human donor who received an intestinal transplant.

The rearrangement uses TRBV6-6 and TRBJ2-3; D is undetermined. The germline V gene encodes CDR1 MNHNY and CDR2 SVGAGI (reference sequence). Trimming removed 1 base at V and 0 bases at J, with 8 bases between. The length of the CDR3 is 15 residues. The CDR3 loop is CASSYLGVSTDTQYF. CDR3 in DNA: TGTGCCAGCAGTTACTTAGGCGTAAGCACAGATACGCAGTATTTT.

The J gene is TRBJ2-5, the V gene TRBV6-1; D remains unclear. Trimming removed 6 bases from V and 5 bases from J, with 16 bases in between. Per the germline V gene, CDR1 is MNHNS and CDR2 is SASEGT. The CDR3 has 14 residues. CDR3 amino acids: CASRIARVWETQYF. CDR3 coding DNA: TGTGCCAGCAGGATAGCTAGGGTCTGGGAGACCCAGTACTTC.

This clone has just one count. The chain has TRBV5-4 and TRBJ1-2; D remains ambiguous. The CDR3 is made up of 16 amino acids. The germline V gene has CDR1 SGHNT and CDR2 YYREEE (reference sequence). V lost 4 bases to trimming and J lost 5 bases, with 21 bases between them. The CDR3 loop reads CASSGDAGRSFYGYTF. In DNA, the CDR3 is TGTGCCAGCAGCGGAGACGCTGGGCGATCTTTTTATGGCTACACCTTC.

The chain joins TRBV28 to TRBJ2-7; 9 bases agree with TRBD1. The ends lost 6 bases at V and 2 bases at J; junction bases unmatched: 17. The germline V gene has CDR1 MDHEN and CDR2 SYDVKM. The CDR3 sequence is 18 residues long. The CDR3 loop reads CASRIDPTLGTGTYEQYF. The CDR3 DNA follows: TGTGCCAGCAGGATTGACCCTACCTTGGGGACAGGGACCTACGAGCAGTACTTC.

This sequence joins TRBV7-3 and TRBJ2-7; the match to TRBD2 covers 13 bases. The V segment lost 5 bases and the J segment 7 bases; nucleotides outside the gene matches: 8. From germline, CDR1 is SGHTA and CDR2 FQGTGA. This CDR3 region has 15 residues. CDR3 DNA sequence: TGTGCCAGCAGCGAAGGGACTAGCGGGACTCGAGAGCAGTACTTC. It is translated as CASSEGTSGTREQYF.

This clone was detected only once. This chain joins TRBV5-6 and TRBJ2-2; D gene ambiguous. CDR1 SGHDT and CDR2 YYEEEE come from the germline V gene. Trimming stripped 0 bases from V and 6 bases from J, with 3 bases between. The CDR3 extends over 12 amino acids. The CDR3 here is CASSLVPGELFF. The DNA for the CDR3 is TGTGCCAGCAGCTTGGTTCCCGGGGAGCTGTTTTTT.

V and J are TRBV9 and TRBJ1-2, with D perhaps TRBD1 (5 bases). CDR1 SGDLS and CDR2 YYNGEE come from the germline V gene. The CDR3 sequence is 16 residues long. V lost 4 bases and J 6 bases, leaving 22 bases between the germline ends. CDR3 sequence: CASSPRQVTVSDGYTF. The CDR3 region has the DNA TGTGCCAGCAGCCCCCGCCAAGTGACAGTCTCCGATGGCTACACCTTC.

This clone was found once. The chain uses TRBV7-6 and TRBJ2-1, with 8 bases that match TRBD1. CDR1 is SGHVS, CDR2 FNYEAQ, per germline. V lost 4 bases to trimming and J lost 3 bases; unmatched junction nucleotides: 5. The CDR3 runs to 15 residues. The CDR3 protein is CASSYTGGGYNEQFF. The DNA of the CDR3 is TGTGCCAGCAGCTATACAGGGGGTGGCTACAATGAGCAGTTCTTC.

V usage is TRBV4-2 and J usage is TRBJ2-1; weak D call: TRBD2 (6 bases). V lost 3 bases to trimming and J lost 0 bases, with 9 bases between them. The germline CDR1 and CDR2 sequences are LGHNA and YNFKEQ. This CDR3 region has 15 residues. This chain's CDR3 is CASSQPGGSYNEQFF. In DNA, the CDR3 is TGTGCCAGCAGCCAGCCCGGGGGCTCCTACAATGAGCAGTTCTTC.

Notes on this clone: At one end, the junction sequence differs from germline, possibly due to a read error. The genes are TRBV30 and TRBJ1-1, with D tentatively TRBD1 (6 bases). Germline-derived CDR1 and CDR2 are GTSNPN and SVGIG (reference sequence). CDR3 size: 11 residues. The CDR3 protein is CAWSLGAMGGF. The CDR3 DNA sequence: TGTGCCTGGAGCCTGGGGGCCATGGGTGGTTTT.

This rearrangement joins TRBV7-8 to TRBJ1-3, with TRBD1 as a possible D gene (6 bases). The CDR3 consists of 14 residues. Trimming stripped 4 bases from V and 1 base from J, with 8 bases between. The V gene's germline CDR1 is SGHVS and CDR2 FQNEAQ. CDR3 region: CASSSTGSGNTIYF. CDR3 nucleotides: TGTGCCAGCAGCTCCACAGGGTCTGGAAACACCATATATTTT.

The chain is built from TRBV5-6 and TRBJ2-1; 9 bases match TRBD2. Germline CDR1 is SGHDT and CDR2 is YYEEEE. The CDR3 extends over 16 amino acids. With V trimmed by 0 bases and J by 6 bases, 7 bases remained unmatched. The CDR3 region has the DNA TGTGCCAGCAGCTTGGCCGTAGCGGGAGCTTTCAATGAGCAGTTCTTC. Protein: CASSLAVAGAFNEQFF.

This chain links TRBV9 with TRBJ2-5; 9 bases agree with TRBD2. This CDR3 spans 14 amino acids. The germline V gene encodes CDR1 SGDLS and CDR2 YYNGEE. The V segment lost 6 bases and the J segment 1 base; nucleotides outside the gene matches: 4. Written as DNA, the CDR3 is TGTGCCAGCAATGCGGGAGGGCCCCAAGAGACCCAGTACTTC. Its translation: CASNAGGPQETQYF.

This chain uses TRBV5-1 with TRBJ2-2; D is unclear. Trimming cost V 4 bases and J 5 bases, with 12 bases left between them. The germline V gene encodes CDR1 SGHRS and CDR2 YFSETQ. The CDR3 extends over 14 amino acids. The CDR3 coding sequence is TGCGCCAGCAGCCCGGACCTGGGGACCGGGGAGCTGTTTTTT. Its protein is CASSPDLGTGELFF.

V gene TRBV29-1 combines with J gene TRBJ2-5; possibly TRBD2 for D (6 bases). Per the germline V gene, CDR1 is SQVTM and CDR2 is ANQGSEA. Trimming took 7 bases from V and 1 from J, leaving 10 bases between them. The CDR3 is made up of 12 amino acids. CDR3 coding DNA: TGCAGCGGATGGGACTCCCAAGAGACCCAGTACTTC. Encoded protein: CSGWDSQETQYF.

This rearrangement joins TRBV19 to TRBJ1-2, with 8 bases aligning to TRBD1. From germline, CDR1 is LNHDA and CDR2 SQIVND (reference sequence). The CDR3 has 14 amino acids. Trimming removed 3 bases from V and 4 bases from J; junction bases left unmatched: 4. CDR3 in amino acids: CASSILGTGYGYTF. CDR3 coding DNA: TGTGCCAGTAGTATCTTAGGGACAGGCTATGGCTACACCTTC. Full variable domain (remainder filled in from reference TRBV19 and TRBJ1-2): DGGITQSPKYLFRKEGQNVTLSCEQNLNHDAMYWYRQDPGQGLRLIYYSQIVNDFQKGDIAEGYSVSREKKESFPLTVTSAQKNPTAFYLCASSILGTGYGYTFGSGTRLTVV.

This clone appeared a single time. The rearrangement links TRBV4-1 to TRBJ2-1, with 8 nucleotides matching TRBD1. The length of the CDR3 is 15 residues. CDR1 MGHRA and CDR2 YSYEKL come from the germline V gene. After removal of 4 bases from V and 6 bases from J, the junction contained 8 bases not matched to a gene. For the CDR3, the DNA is TGCGCCAGCAGCCCTCGGGGACAGGACCCCAATGAGCAGTTCTTC. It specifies CASSPRGQDPNEQFF.

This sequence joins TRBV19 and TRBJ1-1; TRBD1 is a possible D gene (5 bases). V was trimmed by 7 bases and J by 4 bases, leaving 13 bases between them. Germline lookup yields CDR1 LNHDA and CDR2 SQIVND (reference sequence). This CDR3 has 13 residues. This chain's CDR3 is CASNAGGATEAFF. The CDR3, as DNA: TGTGCCAGTAATGCGGGAGGGGCCACTGAAGCTTTCTTT. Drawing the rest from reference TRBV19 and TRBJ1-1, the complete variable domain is DGGITQSPKYLFRKEGQNVTLSCEQNLNHDAMYWYRQDPGQGLRLIYYSQIVNDFQKGDIAEGYSVSREKKESFPLTVTSAQKNPTAFYLCASNAGGATEAFFGQGTRLTVV.

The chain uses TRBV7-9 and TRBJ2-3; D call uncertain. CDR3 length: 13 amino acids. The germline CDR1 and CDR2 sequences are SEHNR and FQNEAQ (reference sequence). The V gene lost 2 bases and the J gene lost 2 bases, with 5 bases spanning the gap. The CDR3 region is CASSLPITDTQYF. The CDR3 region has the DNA TGTGCCAGCAGCTTACCGATCACAGATACGCAGTATTTT.